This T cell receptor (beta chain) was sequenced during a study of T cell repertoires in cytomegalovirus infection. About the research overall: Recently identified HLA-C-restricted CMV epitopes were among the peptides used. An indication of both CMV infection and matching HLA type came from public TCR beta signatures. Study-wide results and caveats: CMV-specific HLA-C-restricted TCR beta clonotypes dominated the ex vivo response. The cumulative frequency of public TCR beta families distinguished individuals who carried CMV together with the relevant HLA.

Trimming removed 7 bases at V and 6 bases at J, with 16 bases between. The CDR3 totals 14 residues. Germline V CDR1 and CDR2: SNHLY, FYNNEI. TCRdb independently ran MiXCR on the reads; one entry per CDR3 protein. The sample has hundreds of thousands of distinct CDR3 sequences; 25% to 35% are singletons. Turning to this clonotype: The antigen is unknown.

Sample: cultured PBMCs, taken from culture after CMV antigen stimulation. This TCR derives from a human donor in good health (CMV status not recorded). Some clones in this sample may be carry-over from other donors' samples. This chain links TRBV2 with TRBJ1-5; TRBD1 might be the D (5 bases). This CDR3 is CASKEGIITQPQHF. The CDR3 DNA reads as TGTGCCAGCAAGGAGGGGATTATTACTCAGCCCCAGCATTTT.